This T cell receptor (beta chain) derives from a study of T cell responses to AZD1222 COVID-19 vaccine (dated by TCRdb to the early 2020s). Broadly, across the study: A total of about 230 trial participants underwent TCR sequencing, of whom approximately 210 received two doses of AZD1222 and about 25 received two doses of the MenACWY control vaccine. Enrollment into the trials was organized by age into subgroups of 18-55, 56-69 and 70-plus years, and those subgroups contained about 150, 27 and 61 TCR-sequenced participants, respectively.

The junction carries 16 bases between V and J, which are trimmed by 6 bases and 5 bases respectively. Based on the germline V gene, the CDR1 and CDR2 sequences are SGHTA and FQGNSA. The CDR3 runs 14 residues from the cysteine to the phenylalanine. The kept DNA is CDR3 alone, 42 bases in frame from the first base. A note on this clone: It lacks a known antigen. No qualities accompany the bases; no much larger clone lies one base away.

The CDR3 regions of human TCRbeta chains were analyzed by immunosequencing. The paper's processing steps were these. TCRs in the repertoires were matched against a reference library of SARS-CoV-2-specific TCRs that had been generated with the MIRA antigen-specificity platform. Breadth was defined as the fraction of unique TCRs that were SARS-CoV-2-associated. Depth was defined as the fraction of total T cells that were SARS-CoV-2-associated. Using the MIRA data, each spike-specific TCR was assigned both to the spike region to which the TCR was reactive and to a CD4 or CD8 class. Log10-transformed breadth and depth values were compared by one-way ANOVA with Sidak's multiple comparisons tests. Sourced from immuneACCESS, this table was stored by TCRdb with only in-frame sequences that have V and J called. A share of the clones is absent; for the studies checked, an unresolved V gene accounts for under half, and the remainder has no known explanation. Clone size and the V and J calls come from that table; the DNA yielded D and trimming. Across this sample there are about 150,000 clones, with less than 95% seen only once. About 5.9% of the sample rests with the top ten.

Study-wide conclusions, independent of this receptor: The 56-69-year group was small, and its depth increase did not reach significance, likely because of low power. After two AZD1222 doses, both the breadth and the depth of spike-specific TCRs were significantly higher than at day 0 and than in MenACWY recipients. Conclusions about previously exposed vaccinees are limited, since just a handful of AZD1222 recipients were seropositive for SARS-CoV-2 at baseline. Reportedly, almost half of the unique spike-specific TCRs recognized epitopes lying outside the regions that are mutated in the B.1.351 and B.1.1.7 variants. The vaccine-associated CD4 TCRs covered the entire spike protein, and the dominant responses fell in regions 160-218 and 743-854. Most participants were white British and females outnumbered males, and the authors suggested that clonal diversity may have been underestimated. Because no samples from the day 14 peak response were available, repertoires could be characterized only after the peak T cell response.

Sample time point, as interpreted from the label and publication: about 28 days (+/-7) after the second vaccine dose. Because spike-specific TCR depth and breadth did not differ between the two schedules, AZD1222 recipients who got a second dose at roughly 4 weeks were pooled with those who got a second dose at roughly 12 weeks. Vaccinee samples were obtained from the UK trials COV001 and COV002, which included a single-blind randomized controlled phase 2/3 trial of AZD1222 (ChAdOx1 nCoV-19) in healthy adults. For TCRbeta chain sequencing, PBMC samples were collected from trial participants at day 0 and at day 28 after the second dose.

The rearrangement joined TRBV7-2 to TRBJ1-1; the D gene is unclear. The receptor was isolated from an adult who received the AZD1222 COVID-19 vaccine. This specimen was peripheral blood, taken 28 days after the second AZD1222 dose. The encoded CDR3 is CASSSGSVRTEAFF. The bases read TGTGCCAGCAGTTCGGGGTCGGTGAGAACTGAAGCTTTCTTT.